This T cell receptor beta chain was recovered during a study of CD8+CD57+ T cells in acquired aplastic anemia. Study information: Sorting CD4+ and CD8+ cells gave DNA averaging roughly 3.2 ug.

V gave up 3 bases and J gave up 7 bases; unmatched junction bases: 8. The CDR3 is made up of 15 amino acids. Germline CDR1 MNHNS, CDR2 SASEGT. Patients sequenced had flow cytometry evidence of CD8+CD57+ cell expansion. It was genomic DNA that served as the template for profiling TCR beta VDJ and CDR3. TCRdb re-called the reads with MiXCR, one entry per CDR3 protein. The sample contains 100,000 to 150,000 distinct CDR3 sequences, approximately 41% of which appear only once. What was sequenced was sorted CD4+, CD8+, or CD8+CD57+ T cells (not recorded which) from PBMCs. The J gene is TRBJ2-2, the V gene TRBV6-1; 7 bases map to TRBD1. The receptor was isolated from a human donor with aplastic anemia. The CDR3 DNA reads as TGTGCCAGCAGTGAGTTGAGGGGGCGAGGCGGGGAGCTGTTTTTT. Translation gives CASSELRGRGGELFF.